The 12 T cell receptor beta chains listed next were all sequenced from one sample in a study of blood T cells in healthy people across ages. A second roughly 6 to 11 cycle PCR used barcoded and J-beta primers. Each CDR3 protein is one row after TCRdb ran MiXCR on the 5' RACE reads. This sample has about 800,000 distinct CDR3 sequences, with roughly 50% found just once. Sequenced material: blood. Source of these receptors: a man aged 30 to 39 in good health.

The genes are TRBV29-1 and TRBJ1-2; D not resolved. CDR1 and CDR2 (germline): SQVTM, ANQGSEA. V was trimmed by 6 bases and J by 6 bases, leaving 8 bases between them. There are 10 residues in the CDR3. The CDR3 DNA is TGCAGCGTGCACGAGGATGGCTACACCTTC. It codes for CSVHEDGYTF. The variable domain in full, completed from reference TRBV29-1 and TRBJ1-2, reads SAVISQKPSRDICQRGTSLTIQCQVDSQVTMMFWYRQQPGQSLTLIATANQGSEATYESGFVIDKFPISRPNLTFSTLTVSNMSPEDSSIYLCSVHEDGYTFGSGTRLTVV.

This clonotype came up a few times. CDR3 bases: TGCAGTGCTAGAGATTTGTCCCGCCCCTGGAATGAAAAACTGTTTTTT. It is translated as CSARDLSRPWNEKLFF. The V call is TRBV20-1, the J call TRBJ1-4; no definite D call. Trimming removed 0 bases at V and 5 bases at J, with 16 bases between. CDR3 length equals 16 residues. Germline loops: CDR1 DFQATT, CDR2 SNEGSKA (reference sequence).

This clonotype was counted a few times. V usage is TRBV6-1 and J usage is TRBJ2-3; a weak D match, TRBD1 (5 bases). V was trimmed by 3 bases and J by 8 bases, leaving 12 bases between them. CDR1 is MNHNS and CDR2 is SASEGT in the germline V gene. This CDR3 has 13 residues. CDR3 protein: CASSDKVQGTQYF. CDR3 nucleotide sequence: TGTGCCAGCAGTGACAAGGTCCAGGGTACGCAGTATTTT.

This clonotype has more than one count but fewer than ten. The chain has TRBV12-3 or TRBV12-4 and TRBJ1-2, with TRBD1 as a possible D gene (6 bases). Deletions cut 7 bases from V and 7 bases from J, with 19 bases between. CDR3 length: 14 residues. CDR3 in amino acids: CASTFGGALGGYTF. DNA of the CDR3: TGTGCCAGCACCTTCGGGGGGGCCCTCGGTGGCTACACCTTC.

The chain couples TRBV11-2 to TRBJ2-3, with 10 bases fitting TRBD2. The CDR3 is 17 amino acids. Losses at the gene ends were 7 bases for V and 1 base for J; bases not matched to a gene: 11. Germline V CDR1 and CDR2: SGHAT, FQNNGV. CDR3 DNA sequence: TGTGCCAGCACTCCCAGGCCCGGGACTAGCGGCACAGATACGCAGTATTTT. Translation gives CASTPRPGTSGTDTQYF.

The chain links TRBV3-1 to TRBJ2-7; possibly TRBD1 for D (6 bases). From germline, CDR1 is LGHDT and CDR2 YNNKEL (reference sequence). The CDR3 is made up of 15 amino acids. V dropped 4 bases and J dropped 3 bases, with 16 bases sitting between them. CDR3 in amino acids: CASSPSKNRDYEQYF. The CDR3 DNA reads as TGTGCCAGCAGCCCCTCTAAGAACAGGGACTACGAGCAGTACTTC.

This clonotype was detected once. V and J are TRBV7-9 and TRBJ2-1; 8 nucleotides agree with TRBD2. This CDR3 is 17 amino acids long. Germline trimming cut 5 bases from V and 0 bases from J; bases unmatched to any gene: 9. Germline V CDR1 and CDR2: SEHNR, FQNEAQ (reference sequence). CDR3 loop: CASSQTGLGVSYNEQFF. As DNA, the CDR3 is TGTGCCAGCAGCCAAACGGGACTAGGGGTCTCCTACAATGAGCAGTTCTTC.

The chain joins TRBV7-2 to TRBJ2-2; 9 bases map to TRBD2. The CDR3 spans 16 residues. Germline CDR1 SGHTA, CDR2 FQGNSA. Trimming cost V 7 bases and J 6 bases; bases outside gene matches: 12. CDR3 nucleotide sequence: TGTGCCAGCAATTCCCTGCTAGCGGGATGGTCCGGGGAGCTGTTTTTT. Its protein product is CASNSLLAGWSGELFF.

The chain combines TRBV7-3 with TRBJ1-4; 8 bases align to TRBD1. V lost 3 bases, J lost 5 bases, and 5 bases stayed unmatched. The CDR3 loop spans 15 amino acids. Germline loops: CDR1 SGHTA, CDR2 FQGTGA. For the CDR3, the DNA is TGTGCCAGCAGCTTGACAGGGGACACCAATGAAAAACTGTTTTTT. Amino acids: CASSLTGDTNEKLFF.

The chain carries TRBV4-2 and TRBJ2-3; 14 bases line up with TRBD2. With V trimmed by 1 base and J by 2 bases, 8 bases remained unmatched. This CDR3 has 19 residues. The germline CDR1 and CDR2 sequences are LGHNA and YNFKEQ. The CDR3 coding sequence is TGTGCCAGCAGCCAAGTAGCCGCGGGACTAGCGGGGGTCACAGATACGCAGTATTTT. It is translated as CASSQVAAGLAGVTDTQYF.

This clonotype has only one observation. This chain links TRBV28 with TRBJ2-4; TRBD1 is a possible D gene (6 bases). The J call is uncertain, as TRBJ2-7 better fits the DNA end. The CDR3 spans 14 residues. Germline V CDR1 and CDR2: MDHEN, SYDVKM. CDR3 in amino acids: CASESGTRVYEQYF. CDR3 bases: TGTGCCAGTGAGTCCGGGACAAGGGTCTACGAGCAGTACTTC.

V gene TRBV9 combines with J gene TRBJ2-1; 8 nucleotides align to TRBD1. After removal of 0 bases from V and 9 bases from J, the junction contained 8 bases not matched to a gene. CDR1 is SGDLS and CDR2 is YYNGEE in the germline V gene. This CDR3 region has 15 residues. This chain's CDR3 is CASSVVGQGSGEQFF. CDR3 coding DNA: TGTGCCAGCAGCGTAGTAGGACAGGGCAGCGGTGAGCAGTTCTTC.